This T cell receptor (beta chain) came from a study of T cells in Graves' hyperthyroidism and ophthalmopathy. The CDR3 runs to 17 residues. V gave up 0 bases and J gave up 3 bases; unmatched junction bases: 14. Per germline, CDR1 DFQATT and CDR2 SNEGSKA (reference sequence). A few counts support this clonotype. Amplification of TCR beta CDR3 regions was performed using RNA transcripts as template. Carried out on the TCR CDR3, a first-round RT-PCR used the HTBI primer set. TCRdb itself ran the multiplex PCR reads through MiXCR, one entry per CDR3 protein. The table has 300,000 to 450,000 distinct CDR3 sequences, roughly 15% seen once.

The TCR originated in a woman in her 30s with Graves' ophthalmopathy. Sequenced input: blood. The rearrangement joins TRBV20-1 to TRBJ2-7; 7 bases are a match to TRBD2. The CDR3, as DNA: TGCAGTGCTAGAGATTGGGCCGGACTAGAGTCCTACTACGAGCAGTACTTC. Protein product: CSARDWAGLESYYEQYF.